These 25 T cell receptor beta chains were all obtained from the same sample, sequenced in a study of cytomegalovirus exposure and HLA in healthy donors. PCR was performed using 60 Vbeta and 13 Jbeta primers. Repertoires were generated with immunoSEQ multiplex PCR, while TCRdb's copy carries only in-frame clones and drops some. The repertoire includes 140,000 to 150,000 clones, just under 75% of them detected once, and roughly 1.7% sits in the top ten. The sample was PBMCs. Every receptor here comes from a woman between 18 and 29 years old in good health and CMV-seronegative.

The chain carries TRBV28 and TRBJ1-6, with D tentatively TRBD1 (5 bases). Germline values: CDR1 MDHEN, CDR2 SYDVKM. The CDR3 sequence is 13 residues long. The V end was cut by 2 bases, the J end by 7 bases, with 6 bases between. As DNA, the CDR3 is TGTGCCAGCAGTTTAAACAGGAATTCACCCCTCCACTTT. As protein: CASSLNRNSPLHF.

This sequence joins TRBV7-3 and TRBJ2-2; D is ambiguous. The V end was cut by 4 bases, the J end by 0 bases, with 6 bases between. CDR3 length: 14 residues. Per the germline V gene, CDR1 is SGHTA and CDR2 is FQGTGA. CDR3 sequence: CASSSQSNTGELFF. CDR3 bases: TGTGCCAGCAGCTCCCAGTCGAACACCGGGGAGCTGTTTTTT. The full variable domain, completed using reference TRBV7-3 and TRBJ2-2, is GAGVSQTPSNKVTEKGKYVELRCDPISGHTALYWYRQSLGQGPEFLIYFQGTGAADDSGLPNDRFFAVRPEGSVSTLKIQRTERGDSAVYLCASSSQSNTGELFFGEGSRLTVL.

This clone was counted between two and nine times. CDR3 coding DNA: TGTGCCAGCAGCGTAAAGACAGATAATTCACCCCTCCACTTT. This gives the protein CASSVKTDNSPLHF. The chain combines TRBV9 with TRBJ1-6; tentatively, D is TRBD1 (5 bases). This CDR3 region has 14 residues. V gave up 1 base and J gave up 5 bases, with 7 bases separating them. Germline-derived CDR1 and CDR2 are SGDLS and YYNGEE.

The table lists this clone with a few counts. The chain combines TRBV28 with TRBJ1-6; TRBD1 matches at 7 bases. Trimming took 2 bases from V and 4 from J; bases not matched to a gene: 2. Germline CDR1 MDHEN, CDR2 SYDVKM. CDR3 length: 15 amino acids. CDR3 residues: CASSLMTGYNSPLHF. CDR3 coding DNA: TGTGCCAGCAGTTTAATGACAGGGTATAATTCACCCCTCCACTTT.

This clone has only a few counts. A junction boundary mismatches the germline segment, possibly from a read error. The chain links TRBV5-4 to TRBJ2-1; 7 nucleotides line up with TRBD2. CDR1 and CDR2 (germline): SGHNT, YYREEE (reference sequence). The CDR3 is made up of 15 amino acids. The CDR3, as DNA: TGTGCCAGCAGTTTGGGCGGGAGCACCTACAATGAGCAGTTCTTC. This gives the protein CASSLGGSTYNEQFF.

The chain combines TRBV5-5 with TRBJ1-5; 8 nucleotides line up with TRBD1. The germline V gene encodes CDR1 SGHKS and CDR2 YYEKEE (reference sequence). With V trimmed by 0 bases and J by 4 bases, 6 bases remained unmatched. The CDR3 has 16 residues. The CDR3 DNA follows: TGTGCCAGCAGCTTGGGGTCAGGGGGCTTGAATCAGCCCCAGCATTTT. Translation gives CASSLGSGGLNQPQHF.

This clone was found once. The junction departs from the called germline gene at one end, perhaps through a read error. The V gene is TRBV15, the J gene TRBJ2-6; D might be TRBD1 (5 bases). This CDR3 region has 17 residues. The germline V gene encodes CDR1 LNHNV and CDR2 YYDKDF (reference sequence). CDR3 sequence (DNA): TGTGCCACCAGCAGAGGGAACGGTAACTCTGGGGCCAACGGCCTGACTTTC. Translated: CATSRGNGNSGANGLTF. The variable domain in full, with the rest retrieved from reference TRBV15 and TRBJ2-6, is DAMVIQNPRYQVTQFGKPVTLSCSQTLNHNVMYWYQQKSSQAPKLLFHYYDKDFNNEADTPDNFQSRRPNTSFCFLDIRSPGLGDTAMYLCATSRGNGNSGANGLTFGAGSRLTVL.

The rearrangement joins TRBV28 to TRBJ2-7; 10 bases align to TRBD1. Germline V gives CDR1 MDHEN, CDR2 SYDVKM. Unmatched junction bases numbered 11, after V lost 6 bases and J lost 3 bases. CDR3 size: 16 residues. The CDR3 nucleotides read TGTGCCAGCAGCCCTTACCCGGGACAGGGGATCTACGAGCAGTACTTC. As protein: CASSPYPGQGIYEQYF. The variable domain in full, completed from reference TRBV28 and TRBJ2-7, reads DVKVTQSSRYLVKRTGEKVFLECVQDMDHENMFWYRQDPGLGLRLIYFSYDVKMKEKGDIPEGYSVSREKKERFSLILESASTNQTSMYLCASSPYPGQGIYEQYFGPGTRLTVT.

The chain recombines TRBV11-2 with TRBJ1-3; a possible D gene is TRBD1 (6 bases). The CDR3 is made up of 16 amino acids. Deletions cut 1 base from V and 0 bases from J, with 10 bases between. Germline CDR1 and CDR2: SGHAT and FQNNGV. The CDR3 DNA follows: TGTGCCAGCAGCTTAGTTAGGACAGACTCTGGAAACACCATATATTTT. Amino acid sequence: CASSLVRTDSGNTIYF.

The rearrangement uses TRBV5-5 and TRBJ1-5; 7 bases match TRBD1. The CDR3 runs to 14 residues. After removal of 0 bases from V and 5 bases from J, the junction contained 2 bases not matched to a gene. Germline V CDR1 and CDR2: SGHKS, YYEKEE (reference sequence). CDR3 region: CASSLDRGDQPQHF. CDR3 nucleotides: TGTGCCAGCAGCTTGGACAGGGGTGATCAGCCCCAGCATTTT.

This chain connects TRBV4-3 to TRBJ2-5; TRBD2 agrees at 11 bases. Germline loops: CDR1 LGHNA, CDR2 YSLEER. V lost 4 bases and J lost 1; bases outside the gene matches: 2. The length of the CDR3 is 15 residues. CDR3 nucleotides: TGCGCCAGCAGCCGACTAGCGGGGTCCCAAGAGACCCAGTACTTC. Translated: CASSRLAGSQETQYF.

The rearrangement links TRBV11-3 to TRBJ1-3; 10 bases are a match to TRBD1. The CDR3 covers 17 residues. J lost 1 base, V lost 1 base, and 4 bases had no gene match. CDR1 and CDR2 from the germline V gene are SGHNT and YENEEA. This CDR3 reads CASSLAGTGASGNTIYF. The DNA of the CDR3 is TGTGCCAGCAGCTTAGCCGGGACAGGGGCGTCTGGAAACACCATATATTTT.

The CDR3 reads CASSERGLALNTGELFF. CDR3 DNA: TGTGCCAGCAGTGAAAGGGGGCTAGCCCTGAACACCGGGGAGCTGTTTTTT. This chain connects TRBV2 to TRBJ2-2, with 7 bases matching TRBD1. The length of the CDR3 is 17 residues. Trimming took 2 bases from V and 1 from J; bases not matched to a gene: 7. CDR1 and CDR2 from the germline V gene are SNHLY and FYNNEI. Full variable domain (missing parts from reference TRBV2 and TRBJ2-2): EPEVTQTPSHQVTQMGQEVILRCVPISNHLYFYWYRQILGQKVEFLVSFYNNEISEKSEIFDDQFSVERPDGSNFTLKIRSTKLEDSAMYFCASSERGLALNTGELFFGEGSRLTVL.

The chain has TRBV6-1 and TRBJ2-5; 7 bases align to TRBD2. This CDR3 spans 13 amino acids. Germline assignment: CDR1 MNHNS and CDR2 SASEGT. With 2 bases clipped from V and 9 bases from J, the junction kept 6 bases outside the gene matches. CDR3 residues: CASSERFRGAQYF. CDR3 in DNA: TGTGCCAGCAGTGAAAGATTCCGGGGGGCCCAGTACTTC.

The table lists this clone with a count of one. The chain recombines TRBV19 with TRBJ1-2, with TRBD1 matching over 11 bases. Germline CDR1 reads LNHDA; CDR2 reads SQIVND (reference sequence). V dropped 5 bases and J dropped 6; count of bases not matched to a gene: 8. The CDR3 has 15 residues. The chain's CDR3 is CASSPRTGGLNGYTF. CDR3 in DNA: TGTGCCAGTAGTCCCCGGACAGGGGGCTTAAATGGCTACACCTTC.

The chain recombines TRBV5-1 with TRBJ2-5; tentatively, D is TRBD2 (5 bases). This CDR3 spans 16 amino acids. The germline V gene encodes CDR1 SGHRS and CDR2 YFSETQ. V lost 1 base and J lost 1, with 14 bases in between. CDR3 residues: CASSLMASSVQETQYF. The DNA for the CDR3 is TGCGCCAGCAGCTTGATGGCTAGCTCCGTCCAAGAGACCCAGTACTTC.

The genes are TRBV27 and TRBJ1-2; 10 bases are a match to TRBD1. In germline, CDR1 is MNHEY, CDR2 SMNVEV (reference sequence). V gave up 6 bases and J gave up 8 bases; unmatched junction bases: 6. The CDR3 spans 13 residues. CDR3 loop: CASRGGQGIGYTF. The CDR3 nucleotides are TGTGCCAGCAGGGGGGGACAGGGGATCGGCTACACCTTC.

J is TRBJ2-2 and V is TRBV10-3, with TRBD2 identical over 8 bases. Unmatched junction bases numbered 10, after V lost 10 bases and J lost 3 bases. Germline CDR1 and CDR2: ENHRY and SYGVKD. The CDR3 contains 15 residues. CDR3 nucleotides: TGTGCCACCGGGAGGGGAAATGGGGACACCGGGGAGCTGTTTTTT. Translating gives CATGRGNGDTGELFF.

The rearrangement links TRBV2 to TRBJ1-2; D gene uncertain. V lost 4 bases to trimming and J lost 4 bases, with 10 bases between them. The CDR3 has 13 residues. The germline CDR1 and CDR2 sequences are SNHLY and FYNNEI. Here the CDR3 DNA reads TGTGCCAGCAGTGCGGAGGCTGTCTATGGCTACACCTTC. Translated, it gives CASSAEAVYGYTF.

The J gene is TRBJ2-6, the V gene TRBV4-3; 11 nucleotides agree with TRBD2. CDR3 size: 19 residues. From germline, CDR1 is LGHNA and CDR2 YSLEER. V shed 0 bases and J 1 base; nucleotides not matched to a gene: 5. The CDR3 DNA follows: TGCGCCAGCAGCCAAGATTCCCTAGCGGGAGGTTCTGGGGCCAACGTCCTGACTTTC. Its protein product is CASSQDSLAGGSGANVLTF.

The chain uses TRBV5-6 and TRBJ1-6, with a possible D match to TRBD1 (5 bases). V was pared by 0 bases and J by 8 bases, with 12 bases between. Germline lookup yields CDR1 SGHDT and CDR2 YYEEEE. This CDR3 spans 15 amino acids. The CDR3 DNA sequence: TGTGCCAGCAGCTTGGCCTTTGGGGGGTATTCACCCCTCCACTTT. This translates into CASSLAFGGYSPLHF.

Regarding this clone: At the DNA level, this CDR3 is encoded by other sequences in the same sample as well. The CDR3 region is CASSISPLAKNIQYF. As DNA, the CDR3 is TGTGCCAGTAGTATTTCCCCCTTAGCCAAAAACATTCAGTACTTC. This chain links TRBV19 with TRBJ2-4; D is unclear. There are 15 residues in the CDR3. V was cut by 3 bases and J by 0 bases, with 9 bases left in between. The germline gives CDR1 LNHDA, CDR2 SQIVND (reference sequence).

This sequence joins TRBV12-5 and TRBJ1-1; the D is unclear. This CDR3 has 12 residues. The V gene's germline CDR1 is LGHNT and CDR2 FRNRAP. Trimming pared 5 bases from V and 1 base from J, leaving 5 bases between. The CDR3 here is CASGPGNTEAFF. Written as DNA, the CDR3 is TGTGCTAGTGGTCCGGGGAACACTGAAGCTTTCTTT.

This chain joins TRBV28 and TRBJ1-5; 12 nucleotides match TRBD1. From germline, CDR1 is MDHEN and CDR2 SYDVKM. V dropped 5 bases and J dropped 6; count of bases not matched to a gene: 8. This CDR3 comprises 16 residues. In DNA, the CDR3 is TGTGCCAGCAGTACGCCGGGACAGGGGGCGGCTCAGCCCCAGCATTTT. This sequence encodes CASSTPGQGAAQPQHF. Looking up the rest from reference TRBV28 and TRBJ1-5 gives the full variable domain: DVKVTQSSRYLVKRTGEKVFLECVQDMDHENMFWYRQDPGLGLRLIYFSYDVKMKEKGDIPEGYSVSREKKERFSLILESASTNQTSMYLCASSTPGQGAAQPQHFGDGTRLSIL.

As DNA, the CDR3 is TGCGCCAGCAGCTTAGGGCTACGGGGAGTACAGACCCAGTACTTC. This encodes CASSLGLRGVQTQYF. This chain uses TRBV5-1 with TRBJ2-5; TRBD2 might be the D (5 bases). The germline CDR1 and CDR2 sequences are SGHRS and YFSETQ. This CDR3 contains 15 residues. V lost 2 bases and J lost 6, with 17 bases in between.